One sample yielded the 27 T cell receptor beta chains listed below, sequenced in a study of blood T cell repertoires in COVID-19. Profiled with immunoSEQ multiplex PCR; TCRdb holds only in-frame clones, not every one. Counted here are approximately 180,000 clones, 80% to 90% occurring once; the ten biggest clones make up roughly 11%. Material for sequencing was peripheral blood. Every receptor here comes from a human donor with active or convalescent COVID-19. The donor label of this sample is uncertain.

This chain links TRBV18 with TRBJ1-1; 9 nucleotides line up with TRBD1. The V segment lost 3 bases and the J segment 4 bases; nucleotides outside the gene matches: 6. This CDR3 contains 15 residues. Per the germline V gene, CDR1 is KGHSH and CDR2 is LQKENI. In DNA form, the CDR3 reads TGTGCCAGCTCACCGACAATGACAGGGGGCACTGAAGCTTTCTTT. It specifies CASSPTMTGGTEAFF.

A few counts support this clone. The chain combines TRBV2 with TRBJ2-5; D not resolved. Per germline, CDR1 SNHLY and CDR2 FYNNEI. This CDR3 region has 13 residues. Between the trimmed V and J ends, which lost 6 bases and 1 base, there was a span of 9 bases. The CDR3 bases are TGTGCCAGCAGCCTCCGACTCCAAGAGACCCAGTACTTC. It specifies CASSLRLQETQYF.

The V gene is TRBV6-2 or TRBV6-3, the J gene TRBJ2-1; 9 nucleotides align to TRBD2. Per the germline V gene, CDR1 is MNHEY and CDR2 is SVGEGT. This CDR3 contains 15 residues. The V segment lost 1 base and the J segment 9 bases; nucleotides outside the gene matches: 7. CDR3 in DNA: TGTGCCAGCAGTTACTGGCGGGGGGGCCAAGGTGAGCAGTTCTTC. As protein: CASSYWRGGQGEQFF.

The rearrangement links TRBV7-2 to TRBJ1-4; D remains ambiguous. The CDR3 has 15 amino acids. The V end was cut by 6 bases, the J end by 8 bases, with 19 bases between. Germline V gene sequence: CDR1 SGHTA, CDR2 FQGNSA. CDR3 coding DNA: TGTGCCAGCAGTCAAGATCGTTGGCCGGGGGAAAAACTGTTTTTT. Amino acid sequence: CASSQDRWPGEKLFF.

This rearrangement joins TRBV5-6 to TRBJ2-1; possibly TRBD1 for D (6 bases). This CDR3 is 13 amino acids long. Deletions cut 4 bases from V and 6 bases from J, with 11 bases between. CDR1 SGHDT and CDR2 YYEEEE come from the germline V gene. CDR3 sequence reads: CASSRQVPNEQFF. The DNA of the CDR3 is TGTGCCAGCAGCCGACAGGTCCCCAATGAGCAGTTCTTC.

The V call is TRBV18, the J call TRBJ1-1, with 9 bases fitting TRBD1. The trim removed 4 bases at V and 2 bases at J, leaving 2 bases unmatched. The CDR3 runs 14 residues. The V gene's germline CDR1 is KGHSH and CDR2 LQKENI. The CDR3 loop is CASSHTGGNTEAFF. The CDR3 DNA is TGTGCCAGCTCACATACAGGGGGCAACACTGAAGCTTTCTTT.

This chain links TRBV18 with TRBJ2-7; D is ambiguous. V was clipped by 1 base and J by 1 base, with 8 bases between them. The germline V gene encodes CDR1 KGHSH and CDR2 LQKENI. This CDR3 is built from 14 residues. The CDR3 DNA sequence: TGTGCCAGCTCACCACGGAGCAGTTCCTACGAGCAGTACTTC. Translating gives CASSPRSSSYEQYF.

This rearrangement joins TRBV24-1 to TRBJ2-5; the D gene is possibly TRBD1 (6 bases). V lost 6 bases to trimming and J lost 4 bases, with 14 bases between them. Germline V gene lookup returns CDR1 KGHDR and CDR2 SFDVKD. This CDR3 has 14 residues. The CDR3 nucleotides are TGTGCCACCAGTAACACACAGGGACGAGAGACCCAGTACTTC. Amino acids: CATSNTQGRETQYF.

This chain links TRBV6-5 with TRBJ2-2, with TRBD2 matching 8 bases. V dropped 11 bases and J dropped 0; count of bases not matched to a gene: 8. Germline CDR1 MNHEY, CDR2 SVGAGI. The CDR3 has 15 residues. The CDR3: CAGQNGGANTGELFF. As DNA, the CDR3 is TGTGCCGGCCAGAACGGGGGGGCGAACACCGGGGAGCTGTTTTTT.

V gene TRBV5-1 combines with J gene TRBJ2-5; a weak D match, TRBD1 (5 bases). This CDR3 spans 15 amino acids. Between the trimmed V and J ends, which lost 0 bases and 6 bases, there was a span of 15 bases. Germline V lookup: CDR1 SGHRS, CDR2 YFSETQ. CDR3 region: CASSLAAGPLKTQYF. DNA of the CDR3: TGCGCCAGCAGCTTGGCGGCAGGGCCATTGAAGACCCAGTACTTC.

This clone appeared a few times. This chain joins TRBV29-1 and TRBJ2-2; perhaps TRBD1 as D (6 bases). Trimming took off 1 base at V and 6 bases at J, with 21 bases between the two ends. This CDR3 contains 17 residues. Per germline, CDR1 SQVTM and CDR2 ANQGSEA. The CDR3: CSVEGGLGRADSGELFF. CDR3 nucleotides: TGCAGCGTTGAAGGGGGGCTGGGCAGGGCGGATTCCGGGGAGCTGTTTTTT.

V and J are TRBV2 and TRBJ2-7; TRBD2 matches 13 bases. The CDR3 is made up of 14 amino acids. The germline gives CDR1 SNHLY, CDR2 FYNNEI. Trimming cost V 7 bases and J 3 bases; bases outside gene matches: 3. CDR3 amino acids: CASNRLAGGYEQYF. The CDR3 bases are TGTGCCAGCAACCGACTAGCGGGAGGCTACGAGCAGTACTTC.

V gene TRBV6-5 combines with J gene TRBJ2-5; TRBD2 agrees at 12 bases. Germline CDR1 and CDR2: MNHEY and SVGAGI. The CDR3 runs to 15 residues. The ends lost 5 bases at V and 4 bases at J; junction bases unmatched: 5. CDR3 nucleotide sequence: TGTGCCAGCAGTCGACTAGCGGGAGACCGAGAGACCCAGTACTTC. Translated, it gives CASSRLAGDRETQYF.

The V call is TRBV28, the J call TRBJ1-4; the match to TRBD1 covers 9 bases. V gave up 6 bases and J gave up 8 bases; unmatched junction bases: 10. CDR1 is MDHEN and CDR2 is SYDVKM in the germline V gene. This CDR3 has 15 residues. The CDR3 region has the DNA TGTGCCAGCAGCTCACCGGGACAGGGTAACGAAAAACTGTTTTTT. Amino acids: CASSSPGQGNEKLFF.

This clone has only one observation. The chain joins TRBV3-1 (or the pseudogene TRBV3-2) to TRBJ2-7; maybe TRBD1 (6 bases). Germline V lookup: CDR1 LGHDT, CDR2 YNNKEL (reference sequence). The CDR3 length is 15 residues. V dropped 4 bases and J dropped 1 base, with 14 bases sitting between them. Here the CDR3 DNA reads TGTGCCAGCAGCCGAACAGGGACCCCTTCCTACGAGCAGTACTTC. Its translation is CASSRTGTPSYEQYF.

This chain joins TRBV14 and TRBJ2-1; 15 nucleotides line up with TRBD2. The germline V gene encodes CDR1 SGHDN and CDR2 FVKESK. The V and J ends lost 1 base and 7 bases, in that order; junction bases with no gene match: 8. The CDR3 spans 18 residues. This chain's CDR3 is CASSQGTSGRAFNNEQFF. In DNA, the CDR3 is TGTGCCAGCAGCCAAGGGACTAGCGGGAGGGCCTTCAATAATGAGCAGTTCTTC.

This chain links TRBV7-2 with TRBJ2-1; TRBD2 matches at 9 bases. The V segment lost 6 bases and the J segment 2 bases; nucleotides outside the gene matches: 5. Germline values: CDR1 SGHTA, CDR2 FQGNSA. The length of the CDR3 is 15 residues. The CDR3 here is CASSYSGGTYNEQFF. The DNA for the CDR3 is TGTGCCAGCAGTTATAGCGGGGGCACCTACAATGAGCAGTTCTTC.

V gene TRBV11-2 combines with J gene TRBJ2-7; 7 nucleotides align to TRBD1. The trim removed 5 bases at V and 5 bases at J, leaving 15 bases unmatched. Germline loops: CDR1 SGHAT, CDR2 FQNNGV. This CDR3 contains 16 residues. The CDR3 is CASSMATGIIRNEQYF. The DNA of the CDR3 is TGTGCCAGCAGCATGGCGACAGGGATTATACGGAACGAGCAGTACTTC.

The rearrangement joins TRBV28 to TRBJ1-2, with D hard to call. Germline V lookup: CDR1 MDHEN, CDR2 SYDVKM. Trimming stripped 3 bases from V and 8 bases from J, with 10 bases between. The CDR3 is 12 residues long. The CDR3 here is CASSFAGGGYTF. CDR3 nucleotides: TGTGCCAGCAGTTTTGCGGGTGGAGGCTACACCTTC.

This clone has just one count. The chain joins TRBV28 to TRBJ1-3; D ambiguous. The CDR3 is 14 residues long. CDR1 is MDHEN and CDR2 is SYDVKM in the germline V gene. The ends were cut back, 7 bases at V and 4 bases at J, with 14 bases in the middle. CDR3 nucleotides: TGTGCCAGCACAACTTCCGGGATCGGAAACACCATATATTTT. It encodes CASTTSGIGNTIYF.

The chain has TRBV5-4 and TRBJ2-3; 8 bases agree with TRBD2. This CDR3 has 16 residues. Trimming at V came to 5 bases and at J to 5 bases, leaving 13 bases not matched to a gene. The V gene's germline CDR1 is SGHNT and CDR2 YYREEE (reference sequence). CDR3 DNA: TGTGCCAGCAGTATCCCGCGGGAGGTCGGGGGAGATACGCAGTATTTT. It is translated as CASSIPREVGGDTQYF. Supplemented by reference TRBV5-4 and TRBJ2-3, the full variable domain reads ETGVTQSPTHLIKTRGQQVTLRCSSQSGHNTVSWYQQALGQGPQFIFQYYREEENGRGNFPPRFSGLQFPNYSSELNVNALELDDSALYLCASSIPREVGGDTQYFGPGTRLTVL.

V gene TRBV7-9 combines with J gene TRBJ2-1; D may be TRBD2 (6 bases). CDR1 is SEHNR, CDR2 FQNEAQ, per germline (reference sequence). The CDR3 loop spans 14 amino acids. V was trimmed by 5 bases and J by 5 bases, leaving 13 bases between them. CDR3 sequence reads: CASSGRDSHNEQFF. CDR3 nucleotide sequence: TGTGCCAGCAGCGGAAGGGACTCTCACAATGAGCAGTTCTTC.

The chain is built from TRBV24-1 and TRBJ1-1; D is possibly TRBD1 (5 bases). V lost 9 bases to trimming and J lost 4 bases, with 11 bases between them. The CDR3 sequence is 12 residues long. Germline assignment: CDR1 KGHDR and CDR2 SFDVKD. The CDR3 bases are TGTGCCACCGCCGGGGGGGGCACTGAAGCTTTCTTT. This codes for CATAGGGTEAFF.

The CDR3 nucleotides are TGCAGCGTTGATACACTAGGGACAGGGGGGAACTATGGCTACACCTTC. This gives the protein CSVDTLGTGGNYGYTF. V and J are TRBV29-1 and TRBJ1-2; 11 positions match TRBD1. The V gene's germline CDR1 is SQVTM and CDR2 ANQGSEA. CDR3 length equals 16 residues. V lost 3 bases to trimming and J lost 2 bases; unmatched junction nucleotides: 8. The full variable domain, completed using reference TRBV29-1 and TRBJ1-2, is SAVISQKPSRDICQRGTSLTIQCQVDSQVTMMFWYRQQPGQSLTLIATANQGSEATYESGFVIDKFPISRPNLTFSTLTVSNMSPEDSSIYLCSVDTLGTGGNYGYTFGSGTRLTVV.

The CDR3 region has the DNA TGTGCCAGTCGTGAGGGGGCTAGCGTCGGTGAGCAGTTCTTC. Amino acids: CASREGASVGEQFF. The chain carries TRBV19 and TRBJ2-1; TRBD1 is a possible D gene (7 bases). CDR1 is LNHDA, CDR2 SQIVND, per germline (reference sequence). This CDR3 is 14 amino acids long. V shed 8 bases and J shed 9 bases, with 20 bases lying between them.

V and J are TRBV18 and TRBJ1-5; D is possibly TRBD1 (6 bases). The CDR3 covers 14 residues. V gave up 4 bases and J gave up 5 bases, with 12 bases separating them. In germline, CDR1 is KGHSH, CDR2 LQKENI. CDR3 residues: CASSQRQDDQPQHF. CDR3 sequence (DNA): TGTGCCAGCTCACAGAGACAGGATGATCAGCCCCAGCATTTT.

The genes are TRBV5-1 and TRBJ2-5; D is possibly TRBD1 (6 bases). The V and J ends lost 2 bases and 5 bases respectively, with 10 bases between them. This CDR3 comprises 13 residues. Germline V gene lookup returns CDR1 SGHRS and CDR2 YFSETQ. For the CDR3, the DNA is TGCGCCAGCAGCTTACAGGGAGCGGAGACCCAGTACTTC. It codes for CASSLQGAETQYF.